These T cell receptor beta chains were read from a single sample in a study of CD8 T cells in Susac syndrome. One entry per CDR3 protein results from TCRdb running MiXCR on the immunoSEQ multiplex PCR reads. This table holds around 200,000 distinct CDR3 sequences, about 95% found once. Sequencing was performed on CD4+ T cells from PBMCs. These receptors all stem from a human donor with multiple sclerosis. CDR3s include the opening cysteine and the closing phenylalanine or tryptophan. A D gene is named only where the DNA matches it firmly. Expanded clones are given a class, and other clones once, few, many or no size at all.

V	J	size	length	D	DNA	CDR3
TRBV19	TRBJ1-5	-	16	TRBD1	TGTGCCAGTAGTCGCTTTGGACAGGGGAGCAATCAGCCCCAGCATTTT	CASSRFGQGSNQPQHF
TRBV7-9	TRBJ1-2	-	15	TRBD1	TGTGCCAGCAGGCGCACAGGGGTAGGGAACTATGGCTACACCTTC	CASRRTGVGNYGYTF
TRBV30	TRBJ1-6	-	11	-	TGTGCCTGGAGTGCGGGGTCACCCCTCCACTTT	CAWSAGSPLHF
TRBV7-2	TRBJ1-1	once	12	-	TGTGCCAGCAGCCCCCAAACCAGTGGAGCTTTCTTT	CASSPQTSGAFF
TRBV2	TRBJ1-5	-	14	-	TGTGCCAGCAGTGTGGCGGGCCCCAATCAGCCCCAGCATTTT	CASSVAGPNQPQHF
TRBV7-6	TRBJ2-7	once	15	-	TGTGCCAGCAGCTTAGCGGAGGGCAAGGGATACGAGCAGTACTTC	CASSLAEGKGYEQYF
TRBV25-1	TRBJ1-3	-	18	-	TGTGCCAGCAGTGAATTGTTCACAGATGGTTTATCGGGAAACACCATATATTTT	CASSELFTDGLSGNTIYF
TRBV4-2	TRBJ2-1	-	17	TRBD2	TGTGCCAGCAGCCCCGGCGGATGGACTAGCGGGGGCAATGAGCAGTTCTTC	CASSPGGWTSGGNEQFF
TRBV30	TRBJ2-7	once	12	-	TGTGCCTGGGCCGGGACACCCTACGAGCAGTACTTC	CAWAGTPYEQYF
TRBV7-2	TRBJ2-5	-	12	-	TGTGCCAGCAGCTCGAGGTTGGAGACCCAGTACTTC	CASSSRLETQYF
TRBV20-1	TRBJ1-2	-	11	-	TGCAGTGCCCCCGAACTTTATGGCTACACCTTC	CSAPELYGYTF
TRBV29-1	TRBJ2-1	once	14	-	TGCAGCGCACACTTGAGCGGGCCGTACAATGAGCAGTTCTTC	CSAHLSGPYNEQFF
TRBV12-3/TRBV12-4	TRBJ2-5	few	15	TRBD2	TGTGCCAGCAGTTTGACTAGCGGGGGTAGGGAGACCCAGTACTTC	CASSLTSGGRETQYF
TRBV29-1	TRBJ2-5	-	14	-	TGCAGCGTTGGTTTTCCGGGGTCTAAAGAGACCCAGTACTTC	CSVGFPGSKETQYF
TRBV3-1	TRBJ1-2	-	16	-	TGTGCCAGCAGCCAAGATTGGGCAGGGACTAACTATGGCTACACCTTC	CASSQDWAGTNYGYTF
TRBV29-1	TRBJ2-3	-	13	-	TGCAGCGTTATGGGGGGTGGCACAGATACGCAGTATTTT	CSVMGGGTDTQYF
TRBV29-1	TRBJ2-5	-	13	-	TGCAGCGTTTTGGGGCCCGCGGGGGAGACCCAGTACTTC	CSVLGPAGETQYF
TRBV30	TRBJ2-5	-	14	TRBD1	TGTGCCTGGAGTTTCCAGGGGGCCGGAGAGACCCAGTACTTC	CAWSFQGAGETQYF
TRBV30	TRBJ2-1	-	15	-	TGTGCCTGGAGTGTCAGTGGGGGGCCCTACAATGAGCAGTTCTTC	CAWSVSGGPYNEQFF
TRBV30	TRBJ2-5	-	14	-	TGTGCCTGGAGTGGGGGACCGCCGTGGGAGACCCAGTACTTC	CAWSGGPPWETQYF